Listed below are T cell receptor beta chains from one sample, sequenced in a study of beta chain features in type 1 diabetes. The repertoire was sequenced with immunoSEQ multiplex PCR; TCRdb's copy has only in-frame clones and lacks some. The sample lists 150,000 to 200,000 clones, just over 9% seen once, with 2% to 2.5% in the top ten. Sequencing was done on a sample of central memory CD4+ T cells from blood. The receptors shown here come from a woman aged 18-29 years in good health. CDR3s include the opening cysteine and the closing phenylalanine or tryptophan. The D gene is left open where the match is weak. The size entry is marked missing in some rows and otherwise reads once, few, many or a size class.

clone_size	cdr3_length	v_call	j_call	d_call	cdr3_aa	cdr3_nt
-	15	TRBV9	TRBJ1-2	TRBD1	CASSVGQGGQSGYTF	TGTGCCAGCAGCGTGGGACAGGGGGGCCAGAGTGGCTACACCTTC
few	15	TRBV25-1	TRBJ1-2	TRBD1	CASSELGRGDYGYTF	TGTGCCAGCAGTGAACTGGGCAGGGGGGACTATGGCTACACCTTC
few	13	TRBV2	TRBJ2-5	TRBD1	CATSGGRQETQYF	TGTGCCACCTCAGGGGGACGGCAAGAGACCCAGTACTTC
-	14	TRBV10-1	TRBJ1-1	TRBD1	CASSGTGKGTEAFF	TGCGCCAGCAGTGGGACAGGGAAAGGAACTGAAGCTTTCTTT
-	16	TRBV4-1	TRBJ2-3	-	CASSRSAAGRTDTQYF	TGCGCCAGCAGCCGCTCTGCCGCCGGGAGAACAGATACGCAGTATTTT
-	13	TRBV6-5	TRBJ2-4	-	CASLGGAKNIQYF	TGTGCCAGCTTGGGGGGAGCCAAAAACATTCAGTACTTC
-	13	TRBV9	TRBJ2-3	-	CASSATSTDTQYF	TGTGCCAGCAGCGCTACTAGCACAGATACGCAGTATTTT
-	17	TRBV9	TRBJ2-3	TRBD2	CASSKDPGGGGRDTQYF	TGTGCCAGCAGCAAAGACCCGGGCGGGGGGGGCAGAGATACGCAGTATTTT
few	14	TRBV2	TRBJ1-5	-	CASSATGGAQPQHF	TGTGCCAGCAGTGCTACCGGGGGAGCTCAGCCCCAGCATTTT
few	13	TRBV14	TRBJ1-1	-	CASSQGQNTEAFF	TGTGCCAGCAGCCAAGGGCAGAACACTGAAGCTTTCTTT
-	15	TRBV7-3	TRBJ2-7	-	CASSFLRGTTYEQYF	TGTGCCAGCTCCTTCCTCCGGGGGACCACCTACGAGCAGTACTTC
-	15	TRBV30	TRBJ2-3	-	CACPRTGGVTDTQYF	TGTGCCTGCCCCCGGACGGGGGGCGTCACAGATACGCAGTATTTT
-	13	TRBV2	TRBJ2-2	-	CASTTVNTGELFF	TGTGCCAGCACTACTGTTAACACCGGGGAGCTGTTTTTT
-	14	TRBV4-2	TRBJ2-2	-	CASSFDSVGGELFF	TGTGCCAGCAGCTTCGACTCAGTAGGCGGGGAGCTGTTTTTT
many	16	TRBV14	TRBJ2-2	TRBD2	CASSQVAGGGTGELFF	TGTGCCAGCAGCCAAGTTGCGGGAGGCGGCACCGGGGAGCTGTTTTTT
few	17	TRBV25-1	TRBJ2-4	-	CASSESLTGLAKNIQYF	TGTGCCAGCAGTGAAAGTCTGACTGGGTTAGCCAAAAACATTCAGTACTTC
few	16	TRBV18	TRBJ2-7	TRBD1	CASSPPDNRGTGEQYF	TGTGCCAGCTCACCCCCGGATAACAGGGGAACGGGGGAGCAGTACTTC
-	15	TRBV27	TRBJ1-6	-	CASSLYGGSHSPLHF	TGTGCCAGCAGTTTATACGGTGGGAGCCATTCACCCCTCCACTTT
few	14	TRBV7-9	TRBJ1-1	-	CASSLSRRDTEAFF	TGTGCCAGCAGCTTATCCCGGAGGGATACTGAAGCTTTCTTT
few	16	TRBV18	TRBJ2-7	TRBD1	CASSPPRRTGTYEQYF	TGTGCCAGCTCACCCCCACGGCGGACAGGGACCTACGAGCAGTACTTC
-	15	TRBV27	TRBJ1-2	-	CASSLRGGLNYGYTF	TGTGCCAGCAGTTTACGGGGAGGGCTTAACTATGGCTACACCTTC
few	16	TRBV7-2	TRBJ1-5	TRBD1	CASSPNRGGGNQPQHF	TGTGCCAGCAGCCCGAACAGGGGGGGCGGCAATCAGCCCCAGCATTTT
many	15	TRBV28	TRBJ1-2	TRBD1	CASSPSGQGAYGYTF	TGTGCCAGCAGCCCATCGGGACAGGGGGCCTATGGCTACACCTTC
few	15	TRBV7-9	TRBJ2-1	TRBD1	CASSLDRGEWNEQFF	TGTGCCAGCAGCTTAGACAGGGGGGAATGGAATGAGCAGTTCTTC
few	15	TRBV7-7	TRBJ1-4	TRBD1	CASSLGQGFNEKLFF	TGTGCTAGCAGCTTGGGACAGGGCTTTAATGAAAAACTGTTTTTT
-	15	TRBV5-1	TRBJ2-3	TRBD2	CASSLDGGSIDTQYF	TGCGCCAGCAGCTTGGATGGCGGGAGCATAGATACGCAGTATTTT
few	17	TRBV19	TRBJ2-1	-	CASSIAHDRIVYNEQFF	TGTGCCAGTAGTATAGCTCACGACAGAATCGTATACAATGAGCAGTTCTTC
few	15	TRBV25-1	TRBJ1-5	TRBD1	CASSEGGRGHQPQHF	TGTGCCAGCAGTGAGGGAGGCAGGGGGCATCAGCCCCAGCATTTT
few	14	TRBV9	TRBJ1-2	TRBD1	CASSVNTGGLGYTF	TGTGCCAGCAGCGTAAATACAGGGGGCCTTGGCTACACCTTC
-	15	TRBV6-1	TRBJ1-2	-	CASMPGRGSNYGYTF	TGTGCCAGCATGCCGGGACGGGGGTCTAACTATGGCTACACCTTC
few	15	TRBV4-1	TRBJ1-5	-	CASSQESGRNQPQHF	TGCGCCAGCAGCCAAGAGTCAGGGCGGAATCAGCCCCAGCATTTT
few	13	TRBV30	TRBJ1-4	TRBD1	CAWNTGEGEKLFF	TGTGCCTGGAACACAGGGGAAGGGGAAAAACTGTTTTTT
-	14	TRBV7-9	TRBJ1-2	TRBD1	CASSSRDSNYGYTF	TGTGCCAGCAGTTCTCGGGACAGTAACTATGGCTACACCTTC
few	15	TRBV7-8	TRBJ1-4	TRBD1	CASSSLSRGREKLFF	TGTGCCAGCAGCTCCCTCAGCAGGGGGCGTGAAAAACTGTTTTTT
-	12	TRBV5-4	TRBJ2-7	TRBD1	CASSWDSYEQYF	TGTGCCAGCAGCTGGGACAGCTACGAGCAGTACTTC
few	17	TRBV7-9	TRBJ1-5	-	CASSLVGRGANNQPQHF	TGTGCCAGCAGCTTAGTGGGGCGGGGAGCCAACAATCAGCCCCAGCATTTT
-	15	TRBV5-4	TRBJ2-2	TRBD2	CASSLSGGPAGELFF	TGTGCCAGCAGCTTGAGCGGGGGGCCTGCCGGGGAGCTGTTTTTT
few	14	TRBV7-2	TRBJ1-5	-	CASSLFQGNQPQHF	TGTGCCAGCAGCTTATTCCAGGGGAATCAGCCCCAGCATTTT
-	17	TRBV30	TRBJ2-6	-	CAWSRGTGVAGANVLTF	TGTGCCTGGAGTAGGGGGACCGGGGTAGCTGGGGCCAACGTCCTGACTTTC
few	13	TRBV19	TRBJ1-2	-	CASSKQGNYGYTF	TGTGCCAGCAGCAAGCAGGGGAACTATGGCTACACCTTC
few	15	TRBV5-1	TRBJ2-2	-	CASSLGLATTGELFF	TGCGCCAGCAGCTTGGGGCTAGCGACCACCGGGGAGCTGTTTTTT
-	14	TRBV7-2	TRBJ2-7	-	CASTPSGTIYEQYF	TGTGCCAGCACCCCTTCGGGTACGATCTACGAGCAGTACTTC
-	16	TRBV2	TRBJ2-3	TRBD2	CASSEAGLAGADTQYF	TGTGCCAGCAGTGAAGCGGGGCTAGCGGGGGCAGATACGCAGTATTTT
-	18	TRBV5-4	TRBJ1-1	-	CASSLQEEGRVVNTEAFF	TGTGCCAGCAGCTTGCAAGAGGAGGGGCGGGTGGTTAACACTGAAGCTTTCTTT
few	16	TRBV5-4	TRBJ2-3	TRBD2	CASNAAWGAGEDTQYF	TGTGCCAGCAACGCGGCTTGGGGAGCGGGAGAAGATACGCAGTATTTT
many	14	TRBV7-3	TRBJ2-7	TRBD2	CASSPGGGSYEQYF	TGTGCCAGCAGCCCGGGGGGGGGCTCCTACGAGCAGTACTTC
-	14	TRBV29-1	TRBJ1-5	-	CSAGGGGYDQPQHF	TGCAGCGCTGGGGGAGGGGGATACGATCAGCCCCAGCATTTT
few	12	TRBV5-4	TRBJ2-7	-	CASSLYGYEQYF	TGTGCCAGCAGCTTGTACGGCTACGAGCAGTACTTC
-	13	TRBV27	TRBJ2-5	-	CASRNGRKETQYF	TGTGCCAGCAGAAACGGGAGAAAAGAGACCCAGTACTTC
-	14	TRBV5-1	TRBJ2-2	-	CASSFGPGTGELFF	TGCGCCAGCAGCTTCGGCCCGGGGACTGGGGAGCTGTTTTTT